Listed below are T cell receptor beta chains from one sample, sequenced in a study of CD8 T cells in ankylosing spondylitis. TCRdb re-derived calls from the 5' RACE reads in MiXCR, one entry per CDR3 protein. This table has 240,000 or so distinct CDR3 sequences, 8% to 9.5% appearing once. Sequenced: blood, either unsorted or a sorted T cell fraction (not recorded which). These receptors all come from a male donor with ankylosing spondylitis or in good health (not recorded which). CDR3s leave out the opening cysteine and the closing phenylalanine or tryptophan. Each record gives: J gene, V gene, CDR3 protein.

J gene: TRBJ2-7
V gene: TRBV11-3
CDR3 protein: ASSPRWDRDYEQY

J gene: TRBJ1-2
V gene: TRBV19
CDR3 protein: ASSIGGPSYT

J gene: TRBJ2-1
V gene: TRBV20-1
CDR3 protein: SATGTGGFQYNEQF

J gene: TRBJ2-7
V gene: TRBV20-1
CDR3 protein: SVVGTGSFGEQY

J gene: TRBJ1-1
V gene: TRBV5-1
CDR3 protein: ASSLDTGTGFFRNTEAF

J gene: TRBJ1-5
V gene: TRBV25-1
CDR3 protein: ASSQTGFNQPQH

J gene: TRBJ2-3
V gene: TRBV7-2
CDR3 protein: ASSGKVSDTQY

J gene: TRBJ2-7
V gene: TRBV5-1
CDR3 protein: ASSSDRYYEQY

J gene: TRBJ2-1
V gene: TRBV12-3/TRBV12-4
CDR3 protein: ASSASGQGLGEQF

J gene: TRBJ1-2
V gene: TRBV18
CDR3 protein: ASSPVAERTGYT

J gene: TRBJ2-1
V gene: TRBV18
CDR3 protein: ASSSLQSEQF

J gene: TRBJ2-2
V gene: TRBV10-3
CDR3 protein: ATSPSAGELF

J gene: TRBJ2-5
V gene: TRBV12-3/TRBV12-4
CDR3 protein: ASSLASAGSEETQY

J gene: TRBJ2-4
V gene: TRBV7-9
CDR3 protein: ASSLEFAELPKNIQY

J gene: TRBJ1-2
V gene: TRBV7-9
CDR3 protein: ASSLGETGLYYGYT

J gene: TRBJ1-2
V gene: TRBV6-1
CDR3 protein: ASTAFRGQDYGYT

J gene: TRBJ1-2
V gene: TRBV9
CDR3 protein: ASSVGGLGGYT

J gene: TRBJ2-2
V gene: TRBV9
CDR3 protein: ASASGPATGELF

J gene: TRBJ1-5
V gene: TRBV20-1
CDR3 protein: SARDGQASFSNQPQH

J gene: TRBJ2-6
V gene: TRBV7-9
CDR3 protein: ASSPPSGANVLT

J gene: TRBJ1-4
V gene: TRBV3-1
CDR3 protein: ASSRNSGYTNEKLF

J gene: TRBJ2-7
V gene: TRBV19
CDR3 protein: ASSIGTTGSYEQY

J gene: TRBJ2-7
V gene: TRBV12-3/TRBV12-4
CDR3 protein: ASSLRRSSYEQY

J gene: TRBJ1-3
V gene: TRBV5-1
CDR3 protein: ASSEGRQGLSGNTIY

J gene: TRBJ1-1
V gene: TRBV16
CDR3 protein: ASSQGGGPGAF

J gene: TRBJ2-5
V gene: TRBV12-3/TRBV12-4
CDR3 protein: ASRANKGRSRKETQY

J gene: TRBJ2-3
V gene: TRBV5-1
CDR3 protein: ASSYIKTDTQY

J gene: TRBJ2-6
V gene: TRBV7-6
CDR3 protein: ASSLIGIPGANVLT

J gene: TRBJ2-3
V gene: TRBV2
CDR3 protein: AMGPGLPTDTQY

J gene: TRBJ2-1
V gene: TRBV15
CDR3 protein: ATTVPLAIGQGEQF

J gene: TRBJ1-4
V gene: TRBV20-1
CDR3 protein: SAREGTANEKLF

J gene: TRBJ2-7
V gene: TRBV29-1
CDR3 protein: SVDQGRSGEQY

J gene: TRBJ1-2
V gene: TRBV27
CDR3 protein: ASSPGTVLGYT

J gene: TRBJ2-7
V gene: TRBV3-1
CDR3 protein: ASSQGGYEQY

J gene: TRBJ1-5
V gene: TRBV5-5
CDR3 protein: ASSSGGTSKNNQPQH

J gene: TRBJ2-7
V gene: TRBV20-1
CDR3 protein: SARPGPRYEQY

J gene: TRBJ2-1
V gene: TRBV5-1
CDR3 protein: ASSFLKDRGRADEQF

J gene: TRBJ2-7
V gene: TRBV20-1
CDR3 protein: SARRNEGQGIYEQY

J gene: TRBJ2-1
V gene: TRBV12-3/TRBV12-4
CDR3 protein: ASSPPGTGNEQF

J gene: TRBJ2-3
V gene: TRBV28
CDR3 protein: ASSLYRGSTDTQY